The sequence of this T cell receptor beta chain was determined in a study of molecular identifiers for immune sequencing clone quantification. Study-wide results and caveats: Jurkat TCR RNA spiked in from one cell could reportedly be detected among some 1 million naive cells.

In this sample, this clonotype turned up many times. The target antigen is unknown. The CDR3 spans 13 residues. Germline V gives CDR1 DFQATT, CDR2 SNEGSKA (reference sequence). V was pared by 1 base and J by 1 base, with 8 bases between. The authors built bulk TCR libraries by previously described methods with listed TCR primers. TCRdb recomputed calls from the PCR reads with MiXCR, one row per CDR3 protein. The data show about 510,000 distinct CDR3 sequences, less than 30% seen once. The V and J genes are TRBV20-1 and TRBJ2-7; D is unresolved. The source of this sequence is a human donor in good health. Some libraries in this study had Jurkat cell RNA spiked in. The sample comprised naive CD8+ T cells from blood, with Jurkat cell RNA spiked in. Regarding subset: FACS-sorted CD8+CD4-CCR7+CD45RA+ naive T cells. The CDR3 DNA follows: TGCAGTGCTAGAGGGACGGATTCCTACGAGCAGTACTTC. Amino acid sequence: CSARGTDSYEQYF.